Shown below are 21 T cell receptor beta chains from a single sample sequenced in a study of cytomegalovirus exposure and HLA in healthy donors. The PCR used 60 Vbeta and 13 Jbeta primers. TCRdb's copy holds only in-frame clones and misses some; the assay was immunoSEQ multiplex PCR. The data hold fewer than 250,000 clones, with roughly 83% observed a single time. Sequencing was carried out using PBMCs. These receptors were collected from a boy younger than 10 in good health and CMV-seronegative.

The chain couples TRBV9 to TRBJ1-1; possibly TRBD1 for D (5 bases). The CDR3 is 15 residues long. The germline V gene encodes CDR1 SGDLS and CDR2 YYNGEE. V was shortened by 0 bases and J by 3 bases, with 12 bases between the two germline ends. CDR3 sequence reads: CASSVVAGGDTEAFF. The DNA for the CDR3 is TGTGCCAGCAGCGTAGTAGCGGGGGGGGACACTGAAGCTTTCTTT.

The chain couples TRBV6-1 to TRBJ2-5; D remains unclear. The V end lost 2 bases, the J end lost 2 bases, and 12 bases lay between the germline ends. Germline V gene lookup returns CDR1 MNHNS and CDR2 SASEGT. The CDR3 is 15 amino acids. CDR3 DNA sequence: TGTGCCAGCAGTGAATCGGGTGGTAGGCAAGAGACCCAGTACTTC. Its protein product is CASSESGGRQETQYF.

This chain connects TRBV19 to TRBJ1-1; 8 nucleotides align to TRBD1. J gave up 5 bases and V 5 bases, and 7 bases lay outside the gene matches. Germline loops: CDR1 LNHDA, CDR2 SQIVND (reference sequence). This CDR3 comprises 14 residues. CDR3 sequence: CASSAVQGGTEAFF. The CDR3 nucleotides read TGTGCCAGTAGTGCCGTACAGGGGGGTACTGAAGCTTTCTTT.

The rearrangement joins TRBV2 to TRBJ2-1; a weak D match, TRBD2 (6 bases). The germline CDR1 and CDR2 sequences are SNHLY and FYNNEI. Trimming removed 7 bases at V and 8 bases at J, with 18 bases between. CDR3 length: 14 amino acids. The CDR3 loop reads CASNPAGGLDEQFF. The CDR3, as DNA: TGTGCCAGCAACCCAGCGGGTGGGTTGGATGAGCAGTTCTTC.

The V gene is TRBV10-3, the J gene TRBJ2-7; TRBD1 aligns across 7 bases. Germline V gene data show CDR1 as ENHRY and CDR2 as SYGVKD. J was trimmed by 3 bases and V by 3 bases; bases with no gene match: 2. The CDR3 length is 13 residues. CDR3 sequence: CAISEGGLYEQYF. DNA for the CDR3: TGTGCCATCAGTGAAGGGGGCCTCTACGAGCAGTACTTC.

V usage is TRBV5-1 and J usage is TRBJ2-5; TRBD1 agrees at 8 bases. The J call may be wrong; the DNA end is better matched by TRBJ2-7. In germline, CDR1 is SGHRS, CDR2 YFSETQ. The CDR3 contains 14 residues. This chain's CDR3 is CASSYGQGIHEQYF. CDR3 coding DNA: TGCGCCAGCAGCTACGGACAGGGAATCCACGAGCAGTACTTC.

J is TRBJ2-7 and V is TRBV27, with 9 nucleotides matching TRBD1. In germline, CDR1 is MNHEY, CDR2 SMNVEV (reference sequence). CDR3 length: 15 amino acids. V was clipped by 0 bases and J by 6 bases; unmatched bases: 6. The CDR3 is CASSLSGTGRGEQYF. CDR3 coding DNA: TGTGCCAGCAGTTTATCTGGGACAGGGAGGGGCGAGCAGTACTTC.

This rearrangement joins TRBV9 to TRBJ2-7; TRBD1 matches 8 bases. V lost 4 bases, J lost 6 bases, and 6 bases stayed unmatched. CDR1 and CDR2 (germline): SGDLS, YYNGEE. The CDR3 runs 13 residues. The CDR3 DNA reads TGTGCCAGCAGCAGGGACAGGACGGGCGAGCAGTACTTC. Its protein product is CASSRDRTGEQYF.

The rearrangement links TRBV29-1 to TRBJ2-5; 8 bases map to TRBD1. This CDR3 comprises 15 residues. From germline, CDR1 is SQVTM and CDR2 ANQGSEA. V was clipped by 5 bases and J by 5 bases; unmatched bases: 13. The CDR3, as DNA: TGCAGCGTTTCCACTGGGACAGGAATATCGGAGACCCAGTACTTC. Protein sequence: CSVSTGTGISETQYF.

This clone was counted a single time. The chain has TRBV9 and TRBJ1-3; D call uncertain. This CDR3 has 14 residues. The germline V gene encodes CDR1 SGDLS and CDR2 YYNGEE. V was pared by 0 bases and J by 2 bases, with 6 bases between. The CDR3 nucleotides read TGTGCCAGCAGCGTAGAAGGAGCTGGAAACACCATATATTTT. Translating gives CASSVEGAGNTIYF.

J is TRBJ2-7 and V is TRBV7-2, with D possibly being TRBD2 (5 bases). Germline CDR1 SGHTA, CDR2 FQGNSA. V was trimmed by 5 bases and J by 7 bases, leaving 24 bases between them. The CDR3 runs to 16 residues. DNA of the CDR3: TGTGCCAGCAGCCGATCGGGCAGAACAAATTCGGGGGAGCAGTACTTC. Translating gives CASSRSGRTNSGEQYF.

The V and J genes are TRBV5-6 and TRBJ2-2; 7 bases are a match to TRBD2. Germline V gene sequence: CDR1 SGHDT, CDR2 YYEEEE. V dropped 0 bases and J dropped 4; count of bases not matched to a gene: 6. CDR3 length: 16 residues. Here the CDR3 reads CASSLVQREPTGELFF. In DNA form, the CDR3 reads TGTGCCAGCAGCTTGGTCCAGCGGGAACCCACCGGGGAGCTGTTTTTT.

The rearrangement joins TRBV11-2 to TRBJ2-5; TRBD1 agrees at 8 bases. The J call may be mistaken, given a closer DNA end match to TRBJ2-7. This CDR3 is built from 15 residues. The germline V gene has CDR1 SGHAT and CDR2 FQNNGV. Here the CDR3 DNA reads TGTGCCAGCAGCTTATGGGACAGGCAACTATACGAGCAGTACTTC. The encoded protein is CASSLWDRQLYEQYF.

The chain uses TRBV7-9 and TRBJ1-1, with D unclear. The length of the CDR3 is 14 residues. Deletions cut 5 bases from V and 1 base from J, with 11 bases between. Germline CDR1 and CDR2: SEHNR and FQNEAQ (reference sequence). The CDR3 DNA reads TGTGCCAGCAGCCAGAAAACAGAGAACACTGAAGCTTTCTTT. It codes for CASSQKTENTEAFF.

The genes are TRBV7-2 and TRBJ2-7; no clear D. Looked up from germline, CDR1 is SGHTA and CDR2 is FQGNSA. This CDR3 region has 11 residues. Trimming removed 6 bases from V and 3 bases from J, with 6 bases in between. The CDR3 here is CASSSHYEQYF. The CDR3 nucleotides are TGTGCCAGCAGTTCCCACTACGAGCAGTACTTC.

This clone was observed a few times. V gene TRBV19 combines with J gene TRBJ2-7; 10 nucleotides agree with TRBD2. This CDR3 has 14 amino acids. Germline loops: CDR1 LNHDA, CDR2 SQIVND (reference sequence). Losses at the gene ends were 6 bases for V and 3 bases for J; bases not matched to a gene: 5. CDR3: CASRYSSGSYEQYF. Here the CDR3 DNA reads TGTGCCAGTAGGTACTCTAGCGGGAGCTACGAGCAGTACTTC.

Only one count was recorded for this clone. The chain uses TRBV5-7 and TRBJ1-6, with unresolved D. TRBV5-7 is designated an ORF whose function remains uncertain. The V end lost 0 bases, the J end lost 8 bases, and 18 bases lay between the germline ends. The CDR3 covers 17 residues. The CDR3: CASSLAKRFSLDSPLHF. The DNA for the CDR3 is TGTGCCAGCAGCTTGGCCAAGAGATTCTCATTGGATTCACCCCTCCACTTT.

The genes are TRBV18 and TRBJ2-1; D gene ambiguous. CDR3 length: 15 residues. The V end was cut by 2 bases, the J end by 4 bases, with 12 bases between. Germline CDR1 and CDR2: KGHSH and LQKENI. The CDR3 is CASSPVMTLYNEQFF. For the CDR3, the DNA is TGTGCCAGCTCACCAGTGATGACTCTTTACAATGAGCAGTTCTTC.

This clone has only a few counts. V gene TRBV5-1 combines with J gene TRBJ2-2; the D gene is possibly TRBD1 (6 bases). This CDR3 contains 16 residues. Deletions cut 3 bases from V and 2 bases from J, with 14 bases between. Germline lookup yields CDR1 SGHRS and CDR2 YFSETQ. This CDR3 is CASSSSGTLNTGELFF. The CDR3 bases are TGCGCCAGCAGCTCGTCCGGGACACTTAACACCGGGGAGCTGTTTTTT.

The chain employs TRBV6-6 and TRBJ2-7; 7 bases align to TRBD1. V dropped 6 bases and J dropped 3; count of bases not matched to a gene: 8. The germline V gene has CDR1 MNHNY and CDR2 SVGAGI (reference sequence). The CDR3 is 14 residues long. The CDR3 DNA follows: TGTGCCAGCAGGCTGGTCTCAGGGGGCTACGAGCAGTACTTC. It encodes CASRLVSGGYEQYF.

This chain connects TRBV30 to TRBJ2-3; 13 bases fit TRBD2. The CDR3 length is 17 residues. Trimming cost V 2 bases and J 1 base; bases outside gene matches: 6. Germline lookup yields CDR1 GTSNPN and CDR2 SVGIG (reference sequence). CDR3 loop: CAWSSLAGGRGTDTQYF. The CDR3 DNA reads as TGTGCCTGGAGTTCACTAGCGGGGGGGAGGGGCACAGATACGCAGTATTTT.